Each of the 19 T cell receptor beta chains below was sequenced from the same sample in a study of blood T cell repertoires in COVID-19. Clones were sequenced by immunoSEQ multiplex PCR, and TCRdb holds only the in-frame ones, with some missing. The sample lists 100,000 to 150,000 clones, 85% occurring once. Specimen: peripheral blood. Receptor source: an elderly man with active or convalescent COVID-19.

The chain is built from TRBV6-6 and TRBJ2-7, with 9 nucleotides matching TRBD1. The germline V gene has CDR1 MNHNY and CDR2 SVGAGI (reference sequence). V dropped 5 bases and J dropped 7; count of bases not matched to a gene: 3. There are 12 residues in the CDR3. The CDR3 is CASSRQGGEQYF. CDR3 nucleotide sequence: TGTGCCAGCAGTCGACAGGGGGGAGAGCAGTACTTC.

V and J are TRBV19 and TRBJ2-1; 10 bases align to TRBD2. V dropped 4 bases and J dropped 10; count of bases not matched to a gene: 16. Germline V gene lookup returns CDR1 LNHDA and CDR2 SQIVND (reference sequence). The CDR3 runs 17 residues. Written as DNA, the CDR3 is TGTGCCAGTAGTACCTCAAAGACTAGCGGGTATTTCAAGGAGCAGTTCTTC. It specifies CASSTSKTSGYFKEQFF.

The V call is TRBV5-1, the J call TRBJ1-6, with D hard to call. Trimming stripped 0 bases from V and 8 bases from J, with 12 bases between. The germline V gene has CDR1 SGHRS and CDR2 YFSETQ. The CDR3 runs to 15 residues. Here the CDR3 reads CASSLAPGSYSPLHF. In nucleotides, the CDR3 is TGCGCCAGCAGCTTGGCCCCCGGGTCATATTCACCCCTCCACTTT.

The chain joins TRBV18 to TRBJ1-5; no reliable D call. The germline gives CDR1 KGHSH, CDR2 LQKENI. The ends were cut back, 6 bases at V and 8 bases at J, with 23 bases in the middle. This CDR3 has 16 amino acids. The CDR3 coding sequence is TGTGCCAGCTCGCCTAACCCCCCCAGGAATTGGGAGCCCCAGCATTTT. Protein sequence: CASSPNPPRNWEPQHF. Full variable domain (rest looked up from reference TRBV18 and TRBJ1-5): NAGVMQNPRHLVRRRGQEARLRCSPMKGHSHVYWYRQLPEEGLKFMVYLQKENIIDESGMPKERFSAEFPKEGPSILRIQQVVRGDSAAYFCASSPNPPRNWEPQHFGDGTRLSIL.

CDR3 loop: CASSPSGRGSNTGELFF. The CDR3 region has the DNA TGTGCCAGCAGTCCCTCAGGGCGGGGGTCGAACACCGGGGAGCTGTTTTTT. The chain links TRBV2 to TRBJ2-2; 7 bases align to TRBD2. The CDR3 is 17 residues long. The J segment lost 0 bases and the V segment lost 5 bases, leaving 9 bases of the junction unmatched. Germline V gene lookup returns CDR1 SNHLY and CDR2 FYNNEI. Combining the CDR3 with reference TRBV2 and TRBJ2-2 gives the whole variable domain EPEVTQTPSHQVTQMGQEVILRCVPISNHLYFYWYRQILGQKVEFLVSFYNNEISEKSEIFDDQFSVERPDGSNFTLKIRSTKLEDSAMYFCASSPSGRGSNTGELFFGEGSRLTVL.

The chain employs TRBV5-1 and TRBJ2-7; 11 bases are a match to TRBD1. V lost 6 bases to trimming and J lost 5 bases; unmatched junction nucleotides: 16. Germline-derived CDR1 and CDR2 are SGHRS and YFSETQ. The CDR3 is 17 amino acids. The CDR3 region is CASTKSLRDRGSHEQYF. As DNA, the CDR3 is TGCGCCAGCACTAAAAGCCTCCGGGACAGGGGGTCCCACGAGCAGTACTTC.

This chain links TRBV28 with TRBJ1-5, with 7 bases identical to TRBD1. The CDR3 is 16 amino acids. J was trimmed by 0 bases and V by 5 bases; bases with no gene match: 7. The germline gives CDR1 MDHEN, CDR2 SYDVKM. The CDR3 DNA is TGTGCCAGCAGTCTTACAGGGGAAACTAGCAATCAGCCCCAGCATTTT. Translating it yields CASSLTGETSNQPQHF.

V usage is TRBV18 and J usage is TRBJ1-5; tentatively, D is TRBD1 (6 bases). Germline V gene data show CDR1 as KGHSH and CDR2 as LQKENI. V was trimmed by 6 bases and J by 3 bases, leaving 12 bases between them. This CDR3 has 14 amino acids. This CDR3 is CASSLRQVNQPQHF. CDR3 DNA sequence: TGTGCCAGCTCGTTAAGACAGGTCAATCAGCCCCAGCATTTT. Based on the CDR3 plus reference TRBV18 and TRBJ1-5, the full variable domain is NAGVMQNPRHLVRRRGQEARLRCSPMKGHSHVYWYRQLPEEGLKFMVYLQKENIIDESGMPKERFSAEFPKEGPSILRIQQVVRGDSAAYFCASSLRQVNQPQHFGDGTRLSIL.

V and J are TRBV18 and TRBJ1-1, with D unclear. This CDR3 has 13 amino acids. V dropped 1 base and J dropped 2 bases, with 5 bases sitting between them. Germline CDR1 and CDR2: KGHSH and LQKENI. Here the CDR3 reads CASSPLQNTEAFF. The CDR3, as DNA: TGTGCCAGCTCACCACTCCAAAACACTGAAGCTTTCTTT.

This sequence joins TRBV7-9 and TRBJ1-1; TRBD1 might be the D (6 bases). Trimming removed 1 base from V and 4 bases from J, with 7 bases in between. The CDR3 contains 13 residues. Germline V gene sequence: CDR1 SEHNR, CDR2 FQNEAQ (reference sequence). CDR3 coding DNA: TGTGCCAGCAGCTTAGAACAGGGCACTGAAGCTTTCTTT. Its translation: CASSLEQGTEAFF.

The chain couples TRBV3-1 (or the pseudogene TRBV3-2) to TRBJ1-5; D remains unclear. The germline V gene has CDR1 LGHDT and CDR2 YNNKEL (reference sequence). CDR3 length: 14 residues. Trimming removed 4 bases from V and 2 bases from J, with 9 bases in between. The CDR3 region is CASSPRRGNQPQHF. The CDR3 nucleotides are TGTGCCAGCAGCCCTAGACGGGGCAATCAGCCCCAGCATTTT.

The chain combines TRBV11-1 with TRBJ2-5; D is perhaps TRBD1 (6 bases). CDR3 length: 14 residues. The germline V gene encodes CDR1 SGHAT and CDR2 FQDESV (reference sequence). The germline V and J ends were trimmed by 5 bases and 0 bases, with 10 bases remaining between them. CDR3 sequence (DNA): TGTGCCAGCAGCGCCAGACAGGACCAAGAGACCCAGTACTTC. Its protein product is CASSARQDQETQYF.

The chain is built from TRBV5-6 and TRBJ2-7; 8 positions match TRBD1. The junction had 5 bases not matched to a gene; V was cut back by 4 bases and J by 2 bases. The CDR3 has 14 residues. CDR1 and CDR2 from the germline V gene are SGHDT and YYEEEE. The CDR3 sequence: CASSMETGAYEQYF. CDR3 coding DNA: TGTGCCAGCAGCATGGAGACAGGGGCCTACGAGCAGTACTTC.

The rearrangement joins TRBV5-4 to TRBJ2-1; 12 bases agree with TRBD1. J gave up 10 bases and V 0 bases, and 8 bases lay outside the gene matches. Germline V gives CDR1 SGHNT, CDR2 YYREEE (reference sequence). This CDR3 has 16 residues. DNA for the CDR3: TGTGCCAGCAGCTTGGCCACCGGGACAGGGGGCTTGGAGCAGTTCTTC. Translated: CASSLATGTGGLEQFF. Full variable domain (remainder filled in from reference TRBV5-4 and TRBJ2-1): ETGVTQSPTHLIKTRGQQVTLRCSSQSGHNTVSWYQQALGQGPQFIFQYYREEENGRGNFPPRFSGLQFPNYSSELNVNALELDDSALYLCASSLATGTGGLEQFFGPGTRLTVL.

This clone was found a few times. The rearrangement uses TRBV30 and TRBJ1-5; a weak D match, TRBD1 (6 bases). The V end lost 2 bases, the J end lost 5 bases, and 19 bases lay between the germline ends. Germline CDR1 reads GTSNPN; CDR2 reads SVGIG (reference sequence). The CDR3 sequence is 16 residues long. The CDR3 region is CAWSRIFGAGDQPQHF. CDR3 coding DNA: TGTGCCTGGAGTCGTATATTTGGGGCAGGGGATCAGCCCCAGCATTTT.

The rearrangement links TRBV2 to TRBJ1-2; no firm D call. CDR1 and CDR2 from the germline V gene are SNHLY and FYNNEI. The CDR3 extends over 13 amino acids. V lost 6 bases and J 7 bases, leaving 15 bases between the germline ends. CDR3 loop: CASRRAFVFGYTF. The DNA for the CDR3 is TGTGCCAGCAGGAGAGCGTTTGTATTTGGCTACACCTTC.

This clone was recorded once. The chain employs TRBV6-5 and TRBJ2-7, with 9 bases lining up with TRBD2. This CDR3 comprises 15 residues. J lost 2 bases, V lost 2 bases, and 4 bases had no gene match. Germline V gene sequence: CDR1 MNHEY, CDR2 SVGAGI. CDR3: CASSYQTSGAYEQYF. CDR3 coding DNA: TGTGCCAGCAGTTACCAGACTAGCGGCGCCTACGAGCAGTACTTC.

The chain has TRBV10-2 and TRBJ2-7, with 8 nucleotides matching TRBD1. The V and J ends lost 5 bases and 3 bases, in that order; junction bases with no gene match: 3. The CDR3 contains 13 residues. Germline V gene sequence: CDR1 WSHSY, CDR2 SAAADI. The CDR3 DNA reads TGCGCCAGCAGTAACGACAGGGGCTACGAGCAGTACTTC. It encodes CASSNDRGYEQYF.

The CDR3 region is CATSDLKRNTGELFF. In DNA, the CDR3 is TGTGCCACCAGTGATTTGAAGCGGAACACCGGGGAGCTGTTTTTT. The rearrangement uses TRBV24-1 and TRBJ2-2; the D is unclear. CDR3 length: 15 residues. The germline V and J ends were trimmed by 0 bases and 1 base, with 5 bases remaining between them. Germline lookup yields CDR1 KGHDR and CDR2 SFDVKD.